Each of the 9 T cell receptor beta chains below was sequenced from the same sample in a study of shared clonotypes between healthy human individuals. Data came from immunoSEQ multiplex PCR; TCRdb stores just in-frame clones and leaves some out. The data show fewer than 1.6 million clones, approximately 98.5% seen once. Input material: naive CD4+ T cells sorted from blood. Subset indicated: CD45RA+ positively selected. The source of these receptors is a man aged 25-40 years in good health.

V is TRBV7-6 and J is TRBJ2-1; 14 bases align to TRBD2. The CDR3 loop spans 18 amino acids. Germline V gene sequence: CDR1 SGHVS, CDR2 FNYEAQ. V dropped 5 bases and J dropped 4; count of bases not matched to a gene: 10. DNA of the CDR3: TGTGCCAGCAGCCCGTGGGGGGGACTAGCGGGAGCTTACAATGAGCAGTTCTTC. Protein product: CASSPWGGLAGAYNEQFF.

The chain carries TRBV23-1 and TRBJ2-4; 7 bases align to TRBD1. TRBV23-1 is recorded as an ORF, its role being uncertain. Trimming took 3 bases from V and 4 from J; bases not matched to a gene: 12. The CDR3 covers 17 residues. The CDR3 region has the DNA TGCGCCAGCAGTCACATTAATTTGGGACAGCCAAAAAACATTCAGTACTTC. Translating gives CASSHINLGQPKNIQYF.

The rearrangement uses TRBV10-3 and TRBJ2-7, with TRBD2 matching over 7 bases. V was clipped by 5 bases and J by 3 bases; unmatched bases: 4. CDR3 length equals 13 residues. Germline values: CDR1 ENHRY, CDR2 SYGVKD. CDR3 in amino acids: CAISPERGYEQYF. The CDR3 DNA follows: TGTGCCATCAGTCCGGAGCGGGGCTACGAGCAGTACTTC.

The chain is built from TRBV5-1 and TRBJ2-3; D tentatively reads TRBD1 or TRBD2 (5 bases each). The CDR3 is made up of 15 amino acids. The germline V gene has CDR1 SGHRS and CDR2 YFSETQ. Trimming stripped 4 bases from V and 0 bases from J, with 12 bases between. In nucleotides, the CDR3 is TGCGCCAGCAGCGGGGACCCCTCTAGCACAGATACGCAGTATTTT. Its translation: CASSGDPSSTDTQYF. The complete variable domain, with remaining parts taken from reference TRBV5-1 and TRBJ2-3, reads KAGVTQTPRYLIKTRGQQVTLSCSPISGHRSVSWYQQTPGQGLQFLFEYFSETQRNKGNFPGRFSGRQFSNSRSEMNVSTLELGDSALYLCASSGDPSSTDTQYFGPGTRLTVL.

The chain has TRBV7-9 and TRBJ2-7; tentatively, D is TRBD1 (5 bases). The ends were cut back, 4 bases at V and 2 bases at J, with 21 bases in the middle. In germline, CDR1 is SEHNR, CDR2 FQNEAQ (reference sequence). This CDR3 region has 17 residues. The CDR3 here is CASSSVLQVSTAYEQYF. As DNA, the CDR3 is TGTGCCAGCAGCTCTGTCTTACAGGTATCGACGGCCTACGAGCAGTACTTC.

J is TRBJ1-1 and V is TRBV5-1; 8 bases map to TRBD1. CDR3 length equals 16 residues. Germline V lookup: CDR1 SGHRS, CDR2 YFSETQ. J lost 0 bases, V lost 3 bases, and 7 bases had no gene match. CDR3 nucleotide sequence: TGCGCCAGCAGCTCAGGCCTGGACAGGGTGAACACTGAAGCTTTCTTT. This sequence encodes CASSSGLDRVNTEAFF.

The chain carries TRBV13 and TRBJ2-7; 7 nucleotides line up with TRBD2. J was trimmed by 0 bases and V by 4 bases; bases with no gene match: 6. The germline CDR1 and CDR2 sequences are PRHDT and FYEKMQ (reference sequence). The CDR3 totals 15 residues. The CDR3 is CASSSLAQSSYEQYF. CDR3 coding DNA: TGTGCCAGCAGCTCACTAGCGCAGAGCTCCTACGAGCAGTACTTC.

The chain links TRBV2 to TRBJ2-7, with D possibly matching TRBD2 (6 bases). V was pared by 5 bases and J by 3 bases, with 17 bases between. The V gene's germline CDR1 is SNHLY and CDR2 FYNNEI. The CDR3 covers 15 residues. CDR3 amino acids: CASSSSLAGGYEQYF. CDR3 in DNA: TGTGCCAGCAGTTCCTCACTAGCCGGAGGCTACGAGCAGTACTTC.

In its sample, this clone was seen once. This chain uses TRBV29-1 with TRBJ2-1; a possible D gene is TRBD2 (5 bases). This CDR3 is 8 amino acids long. Germline assignment: CDR1 SQVTM and CDR2 ANQGSEA. Between the trimmed V and J ends, which lost 7 bases and 16 bases, there was a span of 11 bases. CDR3 sequence: CSAVGGFF. CDR3 DNA sequence: TGCAGCGCCGTAGGAGGCTTCTTC.